The 8 T cell receptor beta chains below come from one sample, sequenced in a study of cytomegalovirus exposure and HLA in healthy donors. The PCR used 60 Vbeta and 13 Jbeta primers. Only in-frame clones appear in the TCRdb table, and some are missing; sequencing was by immunoSEQ multiplex PCR. The data hold 150,000 to 200,000 clones, with roughly 80% observed a single time. Input material: PBMCs. The receptors come from a woman in her thirties or forties in good health and CMV-seronegative.

V is TRBV29-1 and J is TRBJ2-1; possible D gene TRBD2, 6 bases. This CDR3 comprises 13 residues. Germline V lookup: CDR1 SQVTM, CDR2 ANQGSEA. V lost 4 bases to trimming and J lost 5 bases, with 12 bases between them. The CDR3 spells CSVAGGTHNEQFF. CDR3 sequence (DNA): TGCAGCGTTGCTGGGGGGACGCACAATGAGCAGTTCTTC.

The rearrangement uses TRBV19 and TRBJ1-4; tentative D call: TRBD1 (5 bases). Trimming took 6 bases from V and 4 from J, leaving 15 bases between them. The germline gives CDR1 LNHDA, CDR2 SQIVND (reference sequence). This CDR3 comprises 15 residues. As DNA, the CDR3 is TGTGCCAGTAGGCTGAGAGGGGACTTTAATGAAAAACTGTTTTTT. Encoded protein: CASRLRGDFNEKLFF.

There are a few counts of this clone. The rearrangement links TRBV4-1 to TRBJ2-5; 8 bases agree with TRBD2. With 0 bases clipped from V and 5 bases from J, the junction kept 5 bases outside the gene matches. CDR3 length: 15 amino acids. CDR1 is MGHRA, CDR2 YSYEKL, per germline. The CDR3 here is CASSQERLASETQYF. CDR3 nucleotide sequence: TGCGCCAGCAGCCAAGAGCGACTAGCGTCCGAGACCCAGTACTTC.

The chain employs TRBV7-9 and TRBJ1-1; D remains unclear. V dropped 1 base and J dropped 0 bases, with 6 bases sitting between them. The CDR3 totals 14 residues. Germline V gene sequence: CDR1 SEHNR, CDR2 FQNEAQ (reference sequence). CDR3: CASSLGAMNTEAFF. The CDR3 nucleotides are TGTGCCAGCAGCTTAGGGGCGATGAACACTGAAGCTTTCTTT.

CDR3 nucleotides: TGTGCCAGCAGCCAGAACGGGAGGGGCGGCACAGATACGCAGTATTTT. This codes for CASSQNGRGGTDTQYF. V usage is TRBV4-2 and J usage is TRBJ2-3; 8 bases are shared with TRBD2. Germline lookup yields CDR1 LGHNA and CDR2 YNFKEQ. The CDR3 sequence is 16 residues long. V was pared by 3 bases and J by 1 base, with 6 bases of the junction left unmatched.

On this clone itself: At one boundary the junction diverges from the germline segment, which might be a read error. The chain is built from TRBV6-1 and TRBJ2-2, with a tentative D call TRBD2 (6 bases). The CDR3 totals 13 residues. The germline V gene encodes CDR1 MNHNS and CDR2 SASEGT. CDR3 residues: CASSPHTSGGLFF. DNA for the CDR3: TGTGCCAGCAGCCCCCACACATCCGGGGGGCTGTTTTTT.

This clone was counted between two and nine times. The chain employs TRBV28 and TRBJ2-3, with a tentative D call TRBD1 (6 bases). The length of the CDR3 is 15 residues. V shed 5 bases and J shed 2 bases, with 14 bases lying between them. Germline V CDR1 and CDR2: MDHEN, SYDVKM. The chain's CDR3 is CASSQFDRNTDTQYF. DNA of the CDR3: TGTGCCAGCAGTCAATTCGACAGGAACACAGATACGCAGTATTTT.

The rearrangement joins TRBV18 to TRBJ1-2; perhaps TRBD1 as D (5 bases). This CDR3 comprises 13 residues. V shed 3 bases and J shed 1 base, with 6 bases lying between them. Germline V gives CDR1 KGHSH, CDR2 LQKENI. The CDR3 spells CASSPTGNYGYTF. In nucleotides, the CDR3 is TGTGCCAGCTCACCCACAGGTAACTATGGCTACACCTTC.